The rows below give T cell receptor beta chains drawn from one sample of a study of blood T cell repertoires in COVID-19. The data were produced by immunoSEQ multiplex PCR, yet TCRdb's version contains in-frame clones alone and is incomplete. The sample yields about 480,000 clones, around 87% seen once. The sample taken for sequencing was PBMCs or T cells enriched from blood (not recorded which). Every receptor here comes from a woman in her thirties or forties who had recovered from COVID-19. CDR3s include the opening cysteine and the closing phenylalanine or tryptophan. A D gene is named only where the DNA matches it firmly. A row's size may be missing; if present it is once, few, many or a size class.

V: TRBV27; size: -; J: TRBJ2-3; D: TRBD2; CDR3: CASSSTLGLADTQYF; DNA: TGTGCCAGCAGTTCGACCCTAGGACTAGCAGATACGCAGTATTTT
V: TRBV3-1/TRBV3-2; size: -; J: TRBJ2-7; D: TRBD2; CDR3: CASSRGLVGPRIAPSYYEQYF; DNA: TGTGCCAGCAGCCGAGGACTAGTAGGACCTAGGATCGCCCCGTCCTACTACGAGCAGTACTTC
V: TRBV9; size: -; J: TRBJ2-1; D: TRBD2; CDR3: CASSVRGLAGINEQFF; DNA: TGTGCCAGCAGCGTACGGGGGTTAGCGGGTATAAATGAGCAGTTCTTC
V: TRBV6-2/TRBV6-3; size: -; J: TRBJ1-2; D: TRBD1; CDR3: CASSKGQGAYGYTF; DNA: TGTGCCAGCAGTAAGGGACAGGGGGCCTATGGCTACACCTTC
V: TRBV10-3; size: once; J: TRBJ2-1; D: -; CDR3: CAISESLWLANEQFF; DNA: TGTGCCATCAGTGAGTCTTTATGGCTAGCAAATGAGCAGTTCTTC
V: TRBV6-5; size: -; J: TRBJ1-2; D: -; CDR3: CASSRSLSYGYTF; DNA: TGTGCCAGCAGTCGGAGCCTTAGCTATGGCTACACCTTC
V: TRBV18; size: -; J: TRBJ2-1; D: TRBD2; CDR3: CASSPVAGGSNEQFF; DNA: TGTGCCAGCTCACCCGTAGCGGGAGGGTCTAATGAGCAGTTCTTC
V: TRBV6-1; size: -; J: TRBJ1-3; D: -; CDR3: CASSESGNTIYF; DNA: TGTGCCAGCAGTGAATCGGGAAACACCATATATTTT
V: TRBV24-1; size: -; J: TRBJ1-5; D: -; CDR3: CATSGGLNQPQHF; DNA: TGTGCCACCAGTGGCGGTTTAAATCAGCCCCAGCATTTT
V: TRBV28; size: -; J: TRBJ1-6; D: TRBD1; CDR3: CASSSGQAHSPLHF; DNA: TGTGCCAGCAGTTCGGGACAGGCACATTCACCCCTCCACTTT
V: TRBV24-1; size: -; J: TRBJ2-1; D: TRBD2; CDR3: CATSGTSGSGADEQFF; DNA: TGTGCCACCAGTGGGACTAGCGGGAGTGGGGCGGATGAGCAGTTCTTC
V: TRBV7-9; size: -; J: TRBJ2-5; D: TRBD2; CDR3: CASSLGVAGGKETQYF; DNA: TGTGCCAGCAGCTTAGGCGTAGCGGGAGGAAAAGAGACCCAGTACTTC
V: TRBV29-1; size: -; J: TRBJ2-3; D: TRBD2; CDR3: CSVDLTSATDTQYF; DNA: TGCAGCGTTGATTTGACTAGCGCGACAGATACGCAGTATTTT
V: TRBV11-2; size: -; J: TRBJ2-1; D: TRBD2; CDR3: CASSVGLAVYNEQFF; DNA: TGTGCCAGCAGCGTGGGACTAGCGGTCTACAATGAGCAGTTCTTC
V: TRBV30; size: -; J: TRBJ1-4; D: TRBD1; CDR3: CAWSPGGTNEKLFF; DNA: TGTGCCTGGAGTCCAGGGGGGACTAATGAAAAACTGTTTTTT
V: TRBV18; size: once; J: TRBJ1-3; D: TRBD1; CDR3: CASSPATGSGNTIYF; DNA: TGTGCCAGCTCACCAGCGACAGGGTCTGGAAACACCATATATTTT
V: TRBV14; size: -; J: TRBJ1-4; D: TRBD1; CDR3: CASSQDLMGQGEEKLFF; DNA: TGTGCCAGCAGCCAAGATCTTATGGGACAGGGGGAAGAAAAACTGTTTTTT
V: TRBV2; size: -; J: TRBJ1-1; D: -; CDR3: CASNSGRGPTEAFF; DNA: TGTGCCAGCAACAGTGGCAGGGGTCCTACTGAAGCTTTCTTT
V: TRBV29-1; size: few; J: TRBJ1-5; D: -; CDR3: CSASKGVNQPQHF; DNA: TGCAGCGCTTCAAAGGGGGTTAATCAGCCCCAGCATTTT
V: TRBV4-3; size: -; J: TRBJ2-1; D: -; CDR3: CASSQVPGSYNEQFF; DNA: TGCGCCAGCAGCCAAGTTCCGGGATCCTACAATGAGCAGTTCTTC
V: TRBV2; size: -; J: TRBJ2-3; D: TRBD1; CDR3: CASNGQGRTDTQYF; DNA: TGTGCCAGCAACGGACAGGGTCGGACAGATACGCAGTATTTT
V: TRBV6-6; size: -; J: TRBJ1-2; D: TRBD1; CDR3: CASVGDRGIVGYTF; DNA: TGTGCCAGTGTAGGAGACAGGGGTATAGTTGGCTACACCTTC
V: TRBV18; size: -; J: TRBJ2-7; D: TRBD2; CDR3: CASSRGEDTSFYEQYF; DNA: TGTGCCAGCTCCCGGGGGGAGGACACCTCATTCTACGAGCAGTACTTC
V: TRBV10-3; size: once; J: TRBJ2-2; D: TRBD1; CDR3: CAISAKGQVTGELFF; DNA: TGTGCCATCAGTGCTAAGGGACAGGTCACCGGGGAGCTGTTTTTT
V: TRBV7-9; size: -; J: TRBJ2-1; D: TRBD2; CDR3: CASSLGAAGGIYNEQFF; DNA: TGTGCCAGCAGCTTAGGAGCAGCGGGAGGGATCTACAATGAGCAGTTCTTC
V: TRBV18; size: -; J: TRBJ2-5; D: TRBD1; CDR3: CASSPDRGHETQYF; DNA: TGTGCCAGCTCACCCGACAGGGGGCACGAGACCCAGTACTTC
V: TRBV11-2; size: -; J: TRBJ1-2; D: TRBD1; CDR3: CASSSQGYGYTF; DNA: TGTGCCAGCAGCTCACAGGGGTATGGCTACACCTTC